This TCR beta chain was observed in a study of T-cell reconstitution after alpha-beta-depleted transplantation in children. CDR1 is DFQATT, CDR2 SNEGSKA, per germline (reference sequence). CDR3 length: 12 amino acids. V lost 5 bases to trimming and J lost 4 bases; unmatched junction nucleotides: 3. For TCRbeta, the library was prepared with unique molecular identifiers. One entry per CDR3 protein results from TCRdb running MiXCR on the PCR reads. The sample consists of about 580,000 distinct CDR3 sequences, over 20% of them appearing once. Sequenced here: PBMCs, sampled before TCRalphabeta/CD19-depleted stem cell transplant. This TCR derives from a boy less than two years old with Wiskott-Aldrich syndrome, due to receive a stem cell transplant. This chain joins TRBV20-1 and TRBJ2-7; 9 bases match TRBD2. The CDR3 sequence: CSACLAGYEQYF. The CDR3 region has the DNA TGCAGTGCTTGTCTAGCGGGGTACGAGCAGTACTTC.